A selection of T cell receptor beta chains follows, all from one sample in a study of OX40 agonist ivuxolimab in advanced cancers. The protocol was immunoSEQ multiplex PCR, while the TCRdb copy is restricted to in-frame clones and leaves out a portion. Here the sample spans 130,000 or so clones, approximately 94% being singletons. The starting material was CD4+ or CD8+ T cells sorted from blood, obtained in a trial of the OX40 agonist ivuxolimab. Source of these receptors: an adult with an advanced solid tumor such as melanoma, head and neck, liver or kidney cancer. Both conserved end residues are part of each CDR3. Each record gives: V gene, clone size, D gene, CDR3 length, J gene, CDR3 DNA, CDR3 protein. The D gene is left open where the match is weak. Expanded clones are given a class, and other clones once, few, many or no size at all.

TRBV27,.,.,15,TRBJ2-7,TGTGCCAGCAGTTTGGGCAGCTACGCCGCCTACGAGCAGTACTTC,CASSLGSYAAYEQYF
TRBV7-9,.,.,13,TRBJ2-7,TGTGCCAGCAGCTTAGACAAATCCTACGAGCAGTACTTC,CASSLDKSYEQYF
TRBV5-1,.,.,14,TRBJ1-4,TGCGCCAGCAGCTTGGCAGCAACTAATGAAAAACTGTTTTTT,CASSLAATNEKLFF
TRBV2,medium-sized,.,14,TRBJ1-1,TGTGCCAGCAGCGGGGGGCTATCCAACACTGAAGCTTTCTTT,CASSGGLSNTEAFF
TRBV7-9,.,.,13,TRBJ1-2,TGTGCCAGCAGCTTGGAGCAGAACTATGGCTACACCTTC,CASSLEQNYGYTF
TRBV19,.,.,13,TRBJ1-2,TGTGCCAGTAGTACCGTCAAAGGTGGAGGCTACACCTTC,CASSTVKGGGYTF
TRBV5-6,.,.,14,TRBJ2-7,TGTGCCAGCAGCTTCTCGACGGGATCCTACGAGCAGTACTTC,CASSFSTGSYEQYF
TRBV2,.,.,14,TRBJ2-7,TGTGCCAGCAGCGATAGGGGTATAACCTACGAGCAGTACTTC,CASSDRGITYEQYF
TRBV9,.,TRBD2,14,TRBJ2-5,TGTGCCAGCGGCCTAGCGGGATACCAAGAGACCCAGTACTTC,CASGLAGYQETQYF
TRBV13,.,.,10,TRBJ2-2,TGTGCCAGCAGGTCTGGGGAGCTGTTTTTT,CASRSGELFF
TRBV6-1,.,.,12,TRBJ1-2,TGTGCCAGCAGTGAGGACCTCTATGGCTACACCTTC,CASSEDLYGYTF
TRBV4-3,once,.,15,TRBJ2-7,TGCGCCAGCAGCCAAGGACAGGTCTTATCCTACGAGCAGTACTTC,CASSQGQVLSYEQYF
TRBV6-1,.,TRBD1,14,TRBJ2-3,TGTGCCATCAGTCAGGGGGCGTACACAGATACGCAGTATTTT,CAISQGAYTDTQYF
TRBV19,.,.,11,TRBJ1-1,TGTGCCAGTAGGACCCACGCGGAAGCTTTCTTT,CASRTHAEAFF
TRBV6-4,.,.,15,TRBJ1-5,TGTGCCAGCAGTGGGTCCACCGGGACCCCTCAGCCCCAGCATTTT,CASSGSTGTPQPQHF
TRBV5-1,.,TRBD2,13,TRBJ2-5,TGCGCCAGCTCGGGGGGGGTCCAAGAGACCCAGTACTTC,CASSGGVQETQYF